One sample yielded the 14 T cell receptor beta chains listed below, sequenced in a study of blood T cells in healthy people across ages (dated by TCRdb to the mid-2010s). Library method: 5' RACE. The sequencer listed for this sample is Illumina HiSeq 2500. A second PCR of roughly 6 to 11 cycles was run with a J-beta primer mix and a sample-barcoded 5' primer. TCRdb reran the public reads through fastp at Q25 and MiXCR, keeping productive beta chains. Entries that share a CDR3 protein sequence are merged under the most common genes and DNA. This sample gives around 800,000 distinct CDR3 sequences in total; 40% to 65% of them show up just once. The ten largest make up under 50% of the sample. The sequenced sample consisted of blood. The source is a man at least 80 years old in good health.

This clonotype was recorded a few times. CDR3 sequence reads: CSARGQREMNEQFF. For the CDR3, the DNA is TGCAGTGCTAGGGGCCAGCGGGAGATGAATGAGCAGTTCTTC. The rearrangement uses TRBV20-1 and TRBJ2-1; 8 nucleotides align to TRBD2. The CDR3 is 14 residues long. CDR1 and CDR2 from the germline V gene are DFQATT and SNEGSKA (reference sequence). Trimming at V came to 3 bases and at J to 7 bases, leaving 8 bases not matched to a gene.

On this clonotype itself: Mismatch with germline at one junction end may stem from a read error. V is TRBV27 and J is TRBJ2-5; the D call may be TRBD1 or TRBD2 (5 bases each). The CDR3 loop spans 13 amino acids. CDR1 and CDR2 from the germline V gene are MNHEY and SMNVEV (reference sequence). DNA for the CDR3: TGTGCCGGCAGTCCCGGGTGGGGGGAGACCCAGTACTTC. This codes for CAGSPGWGETQYF.

The table lists this clonotype with a few counts. J is TRBJ2-7 and V is TRBV2; D might be TRBD2 (6 bases). V lost 6 bases, J lost 0 bases, and 12 bases lay in between. CDR1 is SNHLY, CDR2 FYNNEI, per germline. This CDR3 comprises 14 residues. The chain's CDR3 is CASSPGTFSYEQYF. In nucleotides, the CDR3 is TGTGCCAGCAGCCCCGGGACTTTCTCCTACGAGCAGTACTTC.

This clonotype came up many times. CDR3 sequence reads: CASSGQTSSDSVDEQFF. Written as DNA, the CDR3 is TGTGCCAGCAGCGGACAGACTAGCAGCGACTCCGTGGATGAGCAGTTCTTC. The V call is TRBV9, the J call TRBJ2-1, with 7 bases identical to TRBD2. V lost 3 bases to trimming and J lost 8 bases; unmatched junction nucleotides: 17. Germline V lookup: CDR1 SGDLS, CDR2 YYNGEE. The CDR3 totals 17 residues.

V is TRBV10-3 and J is TRBJ2-5; possible D gene TRBD1, 7 bases. The J call may be mistaken, given a closer DNA end match to TRBJ2-1. Germline assignment: CDR1 ENHRY and CDR2 SYGVKD. The CDR3 consists of 13 residues. CDR3 in amino acids: CAASDRPGETQFF. CDR3 nucleotides: TGTGCCGCCTCGGACAGGCCGGGGGAGACCCAGTTCTTC.

The rearrangement links TRBV5-1 to TRBJ2-1, with D hard to call. The CDR3 loop spans 12 amino acids. Trimming pared 0 bases from V and 8 bases from J, leaving 6 bases between. Germline assignment: CDR1 SGHRS and CDR2 YFSETQ. The CDR3 DNA is TGCGCCAGCAGCTTGGTCCGGGATGAGCAGTTCTTC. Encoded protein: CASSLVRDEQFF.

The chain combines TRBV5-5 with TRBJ1-6; D may be TRBD1 (6 bases). Trimming removed 4 bases from V and 10 bases from J, with 15 bases in between. Germline V gives CDR1 SGHKS, CDR2 YYEKEE (reference sequence). The CDR3 loop spans 14 amino acids. CDR3 DNA sequence: TGTGCCAGCAGCCTCAGGGGATTTGGATCACCCCTCCACTTT. Translating gives CASSLRGFGSPLHF. Full variable domain (rest looked up from reference TRBV5-5 and TRBJ1-6): DAGVTQSPTHLIKTRGQQVTLRCSPISGHKSVSWYQQVLGQGPQFIFQYYEKEERGRGNFPDRFSARQFPNYSSELNVNALLLGDSALYLCASSLRGFGSPLHFGNGTRLTVT.

The table lists this clonotype with a few counts. The DNA of the CDR3 is TGTGCCAGCAGCTTAGGTACAGGGGGCCCCGTTTCGAACAATGAGCAGTTCTTC. Protein: CASSLGTGGPVSNNEQFF. The rearrangement uses TRBV7-6 and TRBJ2-1; 9 nucleotides agree with TRBD1. The V and J ends lost 1 base and 5 bases, in that order; junction bases with no gene match: 12. The CDR3 loop spans 18 amino acids. Looked up from germline, CDR1 is SGHVS and CDR2 is FNYEAQ.

The gene calls are TRBV5-6 and TRBJ2-7, with a tentative D call TRBD2 (6 bases). V dropped 4 bases and J dropped 2 bases, with 13 bases sitting between them. The V gene's germline CDR1 is SGHDT and CDR2 YYEEEE. This CDR3 has 14 residues. The CDR3 region has the DNA TGTGCCAGCAGCGGCCGGGACTTACCCTACGAGCAGTACTTC. Translated: CASSGRDLPYEQYF.

The rearrangement links TRBV29-1 to TRBJ1-3; no firm D call. CDR3 length equals 12 residues. Germline V gene sequence: CDR1 SQVTM, CDR2 ANQGSEA. With 4 bases removed from V and 0 bases from J, the gap between germline ends came to 4 bases. The CDR3 loop reads CSVASSGNTIYF. The CDR3 DNA follows: TGCAGCGTTGCGAGCTCTGGAAACACCATATATTTT. Full variable domain (outside the CDR3, taken from reference TRBV29-1 and TRBJ1-3): SAVISQKPSRDICQRGTSLTIQCQVDSQVTMMFWYRQQPGQSLTLIATANQGSEATYESGFVIDKFPISRPNLTFSTLTVSNMSPEDSSIYLCSVASSGNTIYFGEGSWLTVV.

This clonotype was picked up a small number of times. The chain combines TRBV12-3 or TRBV12-4 with TRBJ2-5; 8 bases are shared with TRBD2. V shed 6 bases, J shed 5 bases, and the junction held 8 bases outside the gene matches. The CDR3 sequence is 14 residues long. Written as DNA, the CDR3 is TGTGCCAGCAGCTTAACGGGAGGGCCTGAGACCCAGTACTTC. Its translation: CASSLTGGPETQYF.

This clonotype was seen just once. This chain uses TRBV6-6 with TRBJ2-6; D remains unclear. The V end was cut by 11 bases, the J end by 2 bases, with 10 bases between. CDR1 is MNHNY and CDR2 is SVGAGI in the germline V gene (reference sequence). The CDR3 sequence is 13 residues long. CDR3 residues: CASVRPGANVLTF. CDR3 sequence (DNA): TGTGCCTCGGTCCGCCCTGGGGCCAACGTCCTGACTTTC.

The V gene is TRBV4-1, the J gene TRBJ2-3; 8 positions agree with TRBD2. Trimming at V came to 8 bases and at J to 14 bases, leaving 18 bases not matched to a gene. CDR1 is MGHRA, CDR2 YSYEKL, per germline. The CDR3 is 14 amino acids. The CDR3 region has the DNA TGCGCCAGCGGGCGGGACGGGAGGGCCAGAGACGCGTATTTT. Protein sequence: CASGRDGRARDAYF.

V gene TRBV13 combines with J gene TRBJ2-7, with D perhaps TRBD1 or TRBD2 (6 bases each). The J call is in doubt because the DNA end fits TRBJ2-5 better. The CDR3 length is 15 residues. Germline V gives CDR1 PRHDT, CDR2 FYEKMQ (reference sequence). The CDR3 sequence is CASSQVGGHEATQYF. CDR3 coding DNA: TGTGCCAGCAGCCAGGTGGGGGGCCATGAGGCGACCCAGTACTTC.